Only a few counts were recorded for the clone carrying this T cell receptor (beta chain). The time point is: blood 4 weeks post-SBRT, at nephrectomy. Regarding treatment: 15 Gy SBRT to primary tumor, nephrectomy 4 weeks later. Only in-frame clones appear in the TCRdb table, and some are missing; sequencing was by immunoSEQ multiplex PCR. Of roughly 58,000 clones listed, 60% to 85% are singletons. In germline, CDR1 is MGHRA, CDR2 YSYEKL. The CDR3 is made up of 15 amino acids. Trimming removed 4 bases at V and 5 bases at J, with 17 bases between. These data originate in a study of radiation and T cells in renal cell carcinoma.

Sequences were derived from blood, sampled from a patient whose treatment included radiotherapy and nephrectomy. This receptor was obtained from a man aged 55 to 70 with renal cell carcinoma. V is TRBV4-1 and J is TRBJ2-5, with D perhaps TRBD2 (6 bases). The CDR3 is CASSPLPTGDETQYF. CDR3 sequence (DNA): TGCGCCAGCAGCCCCCTCCCCACGGGAGACGAGACCCAGTACTTC.